The sequence of this T cell receptor beta chain was determined in a study of cytomegalovirus exposure and HLA in healthy donors. Turning to the study itself: Earlier, 100 million to 130 million unique TCR beta sequences were recovered from about 170 million T cells by an analysis.

Study-wide points: Information on immune exposure was restricted to one variable (CMV serostatus). Association of roughly 17,000 TCR beta sequences with HLA alleles was found at 0.05 false discovery rate in a later analysis.

Remarks on this clone: Antigen unknown. The junction shows a germline mismatch at one end, possibly a read error.

The PCR had 60 Vbeta and 13 Jbeta primers. Using immunoSEQ multiplex PCR, the repertoire was profiled, and TCRdb retains in-frame clones only, with some absent. Of fewer than 200,000 clones in the sample, 82% are singletons; the top ten hold approximately 1.6%. The germline gives CDR1 SGHNT, CDR2 YYREEE (reference sequence). The CDR3 runs 14 residues. The origin of this receptor is a male donor in good health and CMV-seronegative. Sequencing was performed on PBMCs. The V and J genes are TRBV5-4 and TRBJ2-5, with 8 bases aligning to TRBD2. CDR3 amino acids: CASSLAGSQEAQYF. In nucleotides, the CDR3 is TGTGCCAGCAGCCTAGCGGGTTCCCAAGAGGCCCAGTACTTC.